The 19 T cell receptor beta chains in this list originate from one sample, sequenced in a study of T cells after yellow fever vaccination. TCRdb passed the 5' RACE reads through MiXCR, listing each CDR3 protein once. The sample lists around 320,000 distinct CDR3 sequences, roughly 10% occurring once. The sequences come from CD4+ T cells sorted from PBMCs, collected 45 days after the yellow fever booster vaccination. These receptors were collected from a man between 18 and 29 years old who received the YFV17D yellow fever vaccine.

This clonotype was seen a few times. CDR3 residues: CASSYPDMVARQPQHF. Written as DNA, the CDR3 is TGTGCCAGCAGTTACCCGGACATGGTCGCGAGACAGCCCCAGCATTTT. The J gene is TRBJ1-5, the V gene TRBV6-5; possibly TRBD1 for D (5 bases). Germline V gene data show CDR1 as MNHEY and CDR2 as SVGAGI. The CDR3 contains 16 residues. V shed 2 bases and J shed 7 bases, with 18 bases lying between them.

This clonotype occurred many times. V usage is TRBV5-1 and J usage is TRBJ2-1; 7 bases are a match to TRBD2. This CDR3 is built from 17 residues. Germline CDR1 SGHRS, CDR2 YFSETQ. J was trimmed by 1 base and V by 5 bases; bases with no gene match: 12. CDR3: CASSPSSGGTSYNEQFF. The CDR3 region has the DNA TGCGCCAGCAGTCCCTCTAGCGGCGGTACGTCCTACAATGAGCAGTTCTTC.

This clonotype was observed a handful of times. The V call is TRBV6-4, the J call TRBJ2-2; 8 nucleotides agree with TRBD2. The V and J ends lost 2 bases and 4 bases, in that order; junction bases with no gene match: 0. The CDR3 is 14 residues long. Germline V CDR1 and CDR2: MRHNA, SNTAGT. CDR3 sequence reads: CASSDGTSTGELFF. The CDR3 region has the DNA TGTGCCAGCAGTGACGGGACTAGCACCGGGGAGCTGTTTTTT.

The chain employs TRBV6-1 and TRBJ1-5, with 9 bases that match TRBD1. Trimming removed 4 bases from V and 7 bases from J; junction bases left unmatched: 8. Per the germline V gene, CDR1 is MNHNS and CDR2 is SASEGT. The CDR3 is 15 amino acids. CDR3 sequence: CASSGVQGARQPQHF. CDR3 DNA: TGTGCCAGCAGTGGGGTACAGGGGGCGAGACAGCCCCAGCATTTT.

A few counts support this clonotype. This chain joins TRBV2 and TRBJ1-2; D remains unclear. The length of the CDR3 is 14 residues. The ends were cut back, 2 bases at V and 8 bases at J, with 15 bases in the middle. Germline V gene data show CDR1 as SNHLY and CDR2 as FYNNEI. CDR3 DNA sequence: TGTGCCAGCAGTGAATATGGTGGGGAGAACGGCTACACCTTC. Translated, it gives CASSEYGGENGYTF.

Only a few counts were recorded for this clonotype. This chain links TRBV24-1 with TRBJ2-5; tentative D call: TRBD2 (6 bases). Trimming left V 4 bases short and J 5 bases short, with 16 bases between. This CDR3 is built from 15 residues. Germline CDR1 reads KGHDR; CDR2 reads SFDVKD. For the CDR3, the DNA is TGTGCCACCAGTGAAGGTCCGGGCCGGGGGGAGACCCAGTACTTC. Amino acids: CATSEGPGRGETQYF.

This chain links TRBV5-1 with TRBJ2-2; perhaps TRBD2 as D (6 bases). The CDR3 sequence is 14 residues long. CDR1 and CDR2 (germline): SGHRS, YFSETQ. Trimming took 5 bases from V and 1 from J, leaving 9 bases between them. The CDR3 loop reads CASSGGVNTGELFF. For the CDR3, the DNA is TGCGCCAGCAGTGGCGGGGTGAACACCGGGGAGCTGTTTTTT. The entire variable domain, with the rest obtained from reference TRBV5-1 and TRBJ2-2, is as follows: KAGVTQTPRYLIKTRGQQVTLSCSPISGHRSVSWYQQTPGQGLQFLFEYFSETQRNKGNFPGRFSGRQFSNSRSEMNVSTLELGDSALYLCASSGGVNTGELFFGEGSRLTVL.

V gene TRBV24-1 combines with J gene TRBJ1-5; D possibly corresponds to TRBD1 (6 bases). CDR1 and CDR2 (germline): KGHDR, SFDVKD. Trimming removed 7 bases at V and 3 bases at J, with 15 bases between. This CDR3 region has 15 residues. This chain's CDR3 is CATSTSGTLNQPQHF. CDR3 nucleotide sequence: TGTGCCACCAGCACATCCGGGACACTCAATCAGCCCCAGCATTTT.

This sequence joins TRBV6-5 and TRBJ2-2; 9 nucleotides align to TRBD1. Germline V gene lookup returns CDR1 MNHEY and CDR2 SVGAGI. The CDR3 runs 15 residues. J gave up 2 bases and V 6 bases, and 4 bases lay outside the gene matches. CDR3 nucleotide sequence: TGTGCCAGCAGGCGGACAGGGGACAACACCGGGGAGCTGTTTTTT. Its translation: CASRRTGDNTGELFF.

The chain has TRBV24-1 and TRBJ1-2; possible D gene TRBD1, 5 bases. V lost 2 bases to trimming and J lost 8 bases, with 14 bases between them. This CDR3 has 14 amino acids. Germline CDR1 and CDR2: KGHDR and SFDVKD. The CDR3 DNA is TGTGCCACCAGTGATTCGGGTCGCAGGGAGGGCTACACCTTC. This gives the protein CATSDSGRREGYTF.

The chain couples TRBV18 to TRBJ2-5; TRBD2 is a possible D gene (6 bases). CDR3 length equals 16 residues. From germline, CDR1 is KGHSH and CDR2 LQKENI. The ends were cut back, 0 bases at V and 2 bases at J, with 13 bases in the middle. The CDR3 sequence: CASSPPRGTGQETQYF. CDR3 coding DNA: TGTGCCAGCTCACCACCGCGGGGCACGGGTCAAGAGACCCAGTACTTC.

This clonotype came up a few times. CDR3 DNA: TGTGCCAGCAGCTCATGGGCTAATTCACCCCTCCACTTT. The encoded protein is CASSSWANSPLHF. The J gene is TRBJ1-6, the V gene TRBV5-6; no firm D call. The CDR3 extends over 13 amino acids. V dropped 3 bases and J dropped 6 bases, with 7 bases sitting between them. Germline loops: CDR1 SGHDT, CDR2 YYEEEE.

This clonotype was found a few times. The chain recombines TRBV20-1 with TRBJ1-5; a possible D gene is TRBD1 (6 bases). CDR1 DFQATT and CDR2 SNEGSKA come from the germline V gene (reference sequence). Trimming pared 5 bases from V and 6 bases from J, leaving 14 bases between. This CDR3 has 13 residues. The CDR3 coding sequence is TGCAGTGCTGTACAGGGACCTGCTCAGCCCCAGCATTTT. As protein: CSAVQGPAQPQHF.

The table lists this clonotype with a few counts. The chain employs TRBV6-4 and TRBJ2-1; D uncertain. Trimming shortened V by 0 bases and J by 0 bases, and 9 bases separated the two germline ends. Germline CDR1 is MRHNA and CDR2 is SNTAGT. This CDR3 is built from 16 residues. The CDR3 sequence is CASSDSSGSSYNEQFF. CDR3 in DNA: TGTGCCAGCAGTGACTCGTCGGGTAGCTCCTACAATGAGCAGTTCTTC.

This clonotype was counted only a few times. This chain joins TRBV6-5 and TRBJ2-5; TRBD1 might be the D (6 bases). The CDR3 extends over 17 amino acids. Deletions cut 3 bases from V and 0 bases from J, with 17 bases between. Germline lookup yields CDR1 MNHEY and CDR2 SVGAGI. CDR3: CASSYSWGPNYQETQYF. Here the CDR3 DNA reads TGTGCCAGCAGTTATTCCTGGGGGCCGAACTACCAAGAGACCCAGTACTTC.

The chain combines TRBV5-1 with TRBJ2-3, with 7 bases matching TRBD2. CDR1 SGHRS and CDR2 YFSETQ come from the germline V gene. With V trimmed by 6 bases and J by 3 bases, 4 bases remained unmatched. The CDR3 is made up of 13 amino acids. CDR3 residues: CASKREGTDTQYF. DNA for the CDR3: TGCGCCAGCAAAAGGGAGGGGACAGATACGCAGTATTTT.

This clonotype was observed a few times. This chain connects TRBV4-2 to TRBJ2-2, with TRBD1 matching over 7 bases. The germline V gene encodes CDR1 LGHNA and CDR2 YNFKEQ. V gave up 3 bases and J gave up 9 bases; unmatched junction bases: 22. This CDR3 has 19 residues. The CDR3 DNA follows: TGTGCCAGCAGCCAGGACCTCACAGGGGACCTAACCGCACACCGGGAGCTGTTTTTT. This gives the protein CASSQDLTGDLTAHRELFF.

This clonotype was seen a handful of times. The chain carries TRBV11-2 and TRBJ1-4; the D gene is possibly TRBD1 (6 bases). V lost 5 bases to trimming and J lost 5 bases, with 12 bases between them. The V gene's germline CDR1 is SGHAT and CDR2 FQNNGV. This CDR3 spans 14 amino acids. The CDR3 region has the DNA TGTGCCAGCAGCCCCCGCAGGGGCAATGAAAAACTGTTTTTT. Protein sequence: CASSPRRGNEKLFF.

J is TRBJ2-2 and V is TRBV4-3, with D perhaps given as TRBD1 or TRBD2 (5 bases each). Trimming removed 4 bases at V and 4 bases at J, with 13 bases between. The CDR3 is made up of 15 amino acids. CDR1 is LGHNA and CDR2 is YSLEER in the germline V gene. The CDR3 nucleotides read TGCGCCAGCAGCCGGGGGTCTGTGTCCACCGGGGAGCTGTTTTTT. This gives the protein CASSRGSVSTGELFF.